This TCR beta chain is from a study of post-analysis software for immune sequencing data. The study, taken as a whole, reports: TRBV5-6, TRBV5-1 and TRBV20-1 belonged to a set of about 5 TRBV segments that were more frequent in patients than controls.

The V and J ends lost 3 bases and 2 bases, in that order; junction bases with no gene match: 1. CDR3 size: 14 residues. Germline-derived CDR1 and CDR2 are SGDLS and YYNGEE. With respect to this clonotype: Its target is not known.

Unique molecular identifiers were present in the TCR beta cDNA libraries. In TCRdb, the PCR reads were re-called with MiXCR into one record per CDR3 protein. The sample holds around 770,000 distinct CDR3 sequences, about 43% seen once. This rearrangement joins TRBV9 to TRBJ2-1, with 8 bases that match TRBD1. Sequenced material: blood. This TCR derives from a girl aged 10 to 17 with multiple sclerosis. The CDR3 DNA is TGTGCCAGCAGCGACAGGGGGACCTACAATGAGCAGTTCTTC. Its translation is CASSDRGTYNEQFF.